This T cell receptor (beta chain) was identified during a study of PD-1 blockade in mismatch repair-deficient tumors. Turning to the study itself: All were previously treated, progressing patients with about twelve mismatch repair-deficient cancer types.

This clone has a single count. Germline CDR1 is LGHNA and CDR2 is YSLEER. The CDR3 totals 15 residues. Trimming shortened V by 0 bases and J by 3 bases, and 9 bases separated the two germline ends. Only in-frame clones appear in the TCRdb table, and some are missing; sequencing was by immunoSEQ multiplex PCR. The sample contains fewer than 100,000 clones, 81% of which appear only once. Every patient had mismatch repair deficiency by PCR or immunohistochemistry. The TCR-sequenced patients were a few responders to pembrolizumab. This receptor was taken from an adult with mismatch repair-deficient cancer. This chain uses TRBV4-3 with TRBJ2-4; D unclear. This sample comprised peripheral blood, obtained 12 weeks after starting pembrolizumab. The CDR3 loop reads CASSQDSGNKNIQYF. The CDR3 nucleotides read TGCGCCAGCAGCCAAGATAGTGGTAACAAAAACATTCAGTACTTC.